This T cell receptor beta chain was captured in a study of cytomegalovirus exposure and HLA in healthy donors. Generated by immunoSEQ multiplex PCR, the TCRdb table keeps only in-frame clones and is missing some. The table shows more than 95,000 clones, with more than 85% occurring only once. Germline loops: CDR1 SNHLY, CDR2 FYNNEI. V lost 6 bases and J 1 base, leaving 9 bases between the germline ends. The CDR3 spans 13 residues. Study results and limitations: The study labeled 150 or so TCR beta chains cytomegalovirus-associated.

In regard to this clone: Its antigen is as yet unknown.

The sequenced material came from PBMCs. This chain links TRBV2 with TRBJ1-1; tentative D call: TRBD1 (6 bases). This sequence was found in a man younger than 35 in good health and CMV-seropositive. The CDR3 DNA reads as TGTGCCAGCAGCCGGACAGCGAACACTGAAGCTTTCTTT. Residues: CASSRTANTEAFF.